This T cell receptor beta chain appears in the sequencing data of a study of blood T cell repertoires in COVID-19. Background on the study: Researchers got acute and convalescent COVID-19 samples from the United States, Italy and Spain. T cells, B-cell-depleted T cells, or PBMCs supplied cDNA or gDNA.

This clone was detected only a few times. This CDR3 is 18 amino acids long. Method: immunoSEQ multiplex PCR; TCRdb's copy keeps in-frame clones and lacks some. The sample has a few hundred thousand clones; 80% to 90% are singletons. Participants came from under 30 US areas, aged roughly 18 to 89 years. Clinical histories supplied by participants themselves formed the basis of cohort assignment. V and J are TRBV21-1 and TRBJ1-1; TRBD1 was called by the table and not checked on the DNA. TRBV21-1 is a pseudogene segment. This sequence originates from a woman aged 40 to 50 with acute COVID-19. Sequenced input: PBMCs or T cells enriched from blood (not recorded which). The CDR3 spells CASSANRDSHAGDTEAFF. CDR3 bases: TGTGCCAGCAGCGCGAACCGGGACAGCCACGCTGGTGACACTGAAGCTTTCTTT.